The 5 T cell receptor beta chains in this list originate from one sample, sequenced in a study of vaccination and CD4 T cells after COVID-19. Sample time point: late sampling 161 to 241 days after vaccination in three convalescent patients. Sample treatment: roughly nine-day PBMC culture with coronavirus spike peptide pools or control peptides (ViraFEST assay). Once obtained from cultured CD4+ T cells, the DNA was sequenced using the Oncomine TCR Beta short-read assay. One entry per CDR3 protein results from TCRdb running MiXCR on the PCR reads. The sample includes under 20,000 distinct CDR3 sequences, approximately 56% seen only once; the top ten take 21%. These receptors' targets are unknown. Source: CD4+ T cells from blood, cultured in vitro, taken about 7 months after SARS-CoV-2 vaccination. These receptors all stem from a human donor who had recovered from COVID-19.

This rearrangement joins TRBV19 to TRBJ2-5; D uncertain. Germline values: CDR1 LNHDA, CDR2 SQIVND (reference sequence). The CDR3 length is 11 residues. V was trimmed by 5 bases and J by 10 bases, leaving 11 bases between them. The DNA of the CDR3 is TGTGCCAGTAGTGCCGAGGTTGTCCAGTACTTC. It translates to CASSAEVVQYF.

This chain links TRBV27 with TRBJ1-6; 7 nucleotides line up with TRBD1. J gave up 5 bases and V 5 bases, and 9 bases lay outside the gene matches. This CDR3 spans 16 amino acids. CDR1 and CDR2 from the germline V gene are MNHEY and SMNVEV (reference sequence). In nucleotides, the CDR3 is TGTGCCAGCAGTCCGATCGACAGGGTCCATAATTCACCCCTCCACTTT. Its protein product is CASSPIDRVHNSPLHF.

In DNA form, the CDR3 reads TGTGCCAGCAGAGCTAGCGGGGGGGCTGTCGGGGAGCTGTTTTTT. This translates into CASRASGGAVGELFF. J is TRBJ2-2 and V is TRBV6-1; 12 nucleotides match TRBD2. V trimming: 6 bases; J trimming: 7 bases; junction bases outside the gene matches: 6. The germline V gene encodes CDR1 MNHNS and CDR2 SASEGT. This CDR3 has 15 amino acids.

This chain uses TRBV6-1 with TRBJ2-7; D gene uncertain. This CDR3 is built from 13 residues. Germline CDR1 and CDR2: MNHNS and SASEGT. V shed 3 bases and J shed 0 bases, with 6 bases lying between them. As DNA, the CDR3 is TGTGCCAGCAGTGATCCCATCTCCTACGAGCAGTACTTC. It is translated as CASSDPISYEQYF.

The rearrangement uses TRBV10-3 and TRBJ2-7; the D is unclear. Trimming took 10 bases from V and 2 from J, leaving 18 bases between them. The length of the CDR3 is 14 residues. Germline CDR1 ENHRY, CDR2 SYGVKD. For the CDR3, the DNA is TGTGCCACCACGTCAATCGAGGATGCCTACGAGCAGTACTTC. The encoded protein is CATTSIEDAYEQYF.